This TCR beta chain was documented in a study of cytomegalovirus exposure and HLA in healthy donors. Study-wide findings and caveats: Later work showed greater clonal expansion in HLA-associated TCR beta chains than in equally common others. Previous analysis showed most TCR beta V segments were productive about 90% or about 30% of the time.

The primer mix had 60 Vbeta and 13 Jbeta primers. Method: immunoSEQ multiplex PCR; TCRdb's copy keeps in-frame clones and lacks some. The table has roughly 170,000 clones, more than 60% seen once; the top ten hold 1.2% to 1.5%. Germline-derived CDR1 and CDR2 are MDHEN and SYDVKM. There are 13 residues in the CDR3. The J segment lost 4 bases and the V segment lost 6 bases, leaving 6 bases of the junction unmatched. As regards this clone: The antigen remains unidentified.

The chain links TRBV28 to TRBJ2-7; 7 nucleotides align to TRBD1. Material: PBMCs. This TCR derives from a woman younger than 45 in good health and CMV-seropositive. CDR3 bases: TGTGCCAGCAGCCGGGACAGCTTATACGAGCAGTACTTC. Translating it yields CASSRDSLYEQYF. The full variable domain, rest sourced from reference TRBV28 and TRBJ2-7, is DVKVTQSSRYLVKRTGEKVFLECVQDMDHENMFWYRQDPGLGLRLIYFSYDVKMKEKGDIPEGYSVSREKKERFSLILESASTNQTSMYLCASSRDSLYEQYFGPGTRLTVT.